The present T cell receptor (beta chain) was sequenced within a study of cytomegalovirus exposure and HLA in healthy donors. Findings and caveats of the study: Cytomegalovirus association was assigned to more than 150 TCR beta chains. Common viral pathogens were later found to be apparently linked to several of the most significant clusters.

PCR amplification relied on 60 Vbeta primers (plus 13 Jbeta primers). Assay: immunoSEQ multiplex PCR; the TCRdb copy retains only in-frame clones and omits some. The sample has 120,000 to 150,000 clones; roughly 74% are singletons. In regard to this clone: Antigen unknown.

Germline-derived CDR1 and CDR2 are MGHRA and YSYEKL. The V end was cut by 4 bases, the J end by 0 bases, with 10 bases between. The CDR3 extends over 14 amino acids. The material sequenced was PBMCs. The TCR was taken from a woman aged 35 to 49 in good health and CMV-seropositive. J is TRBJ2-7 and V is TRBV4-1; maybe TRBD1 (5 bases). CDR3 sequence reads: CASSPGQFSYEQYF. CDR3 bases: TGCGCCAGCAGCCCCGGACAATTCTCCTACGAGCAGTACTTC.